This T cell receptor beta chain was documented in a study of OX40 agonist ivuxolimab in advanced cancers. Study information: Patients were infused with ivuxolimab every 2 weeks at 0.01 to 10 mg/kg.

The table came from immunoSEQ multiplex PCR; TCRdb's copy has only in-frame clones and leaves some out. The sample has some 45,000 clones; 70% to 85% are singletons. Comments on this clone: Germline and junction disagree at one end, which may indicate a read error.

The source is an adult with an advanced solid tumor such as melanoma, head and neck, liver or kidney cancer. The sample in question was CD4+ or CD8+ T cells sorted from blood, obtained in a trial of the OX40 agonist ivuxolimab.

The CDR3 nucleotides read TGTGCCAGTAGCCCGGGGGCACGGGGCACAGGTACGCAGTATTTT. Translating gives CASSPGARGTGTQYF. The rearrangement uses TRBV19 and TRBJ2-3; D tentatively fits TRBD1 or TRBD2 (6 bases each). Germline CDR1 LNHDA, CDR2 SQIVND (reference sequence). The CDR3 extends over 15 amino acids. The full variable domain, in which reference TRBV19 and TRBJ2-3 provide the parts outside the CDR3, is DGGITQSPKYLFRKEGQNVTLSCEQNLNHDAMYWYRQDPGQGLRLIYYSQIVNDFQKGDIAEGYSVSREKKESFPLTVTSAQKNPTAFYLCASSPGARGTGTQYFGPGTRLTVL.